Listed below are T cell receptor beta chains from one sample, sequenced in a study of T cell repertoires in cytomegalovirus infection. TCRdb redid the calling of the reads with MiXCR, one entry per CDR3 protein. The data hold around 740,000 distinct CDR3 sequences, with less than 40% observed a single time. Sequenced: PBMCs. The receptors shown here come from a human donor in good health (CMV status not recorded). Some clones in this sample may be carry-over from other donors' samples. CDR3s include the opening cysteine and the closing phenylalanine or tryptophan. Each record gives: V gene, J gene, CDR3 protein.

v_gene: TRBV7-8; j_gene: TRBJ2-1; CDR3aa: CASSLGQGTYNEQLF
v_gene: TRBV6-1; j_gene: TRBJ2-2; CDR3aa: CASSVDRVDNAGELFF
v_gene: TRBV6-2/TRBV6-3; j_gene: TRBJ1-1; CDR3aa: CASSYPPRQGLKGGHEAFF
v_gene: TRBV9; j_gene: TRBJ2-5; CDR3aa: CASSILAGGLQETQYF
v_gene: TRBV6-2/TRBV6-3; j_gene: TRBJ2-3; CDR3aa: CASSSWSSRTDTQYF
v_gene: TRBV7-3; j_gene: TRBJ2-7; CDR3aa: CASSLTSQGAYEQYF
v_gene: TRBV12-3/TRBV12-4; j_gene: TRBJ2-2; CDR3aa: CASSPWGGGTGELFF
v_gene: TRBV19; j_gene: TRBJ1-3; CDR3aa: CASTHNGPGSGNTIYF
v_gene: TRBV4-3; j_gene: TRBJ2-1; CDR3aa: CASSQQGTSGVYEQFF
v_gene: TRBV6-5; j_gene: TRBJ1-2; CDR3aa: CASRDRVNGYGYTF
v_gene: TRBV7-9; j_gene: TRBJ1-5; CDR3aa: CASSSTGLGHQPQHF
v_gene: TRBV7-9; j_gene: TRBJ2-3; CDR3aa: CASSLVTGTGSQYF
v_gene: TRBV7-2; j_gene: TRBJ1-2; CDR3aa: CASSLDPAPGGGYTF
v_gene: TRBV2; j_gene: TRBJ1-2; CDR3aa: CASAGQGSGYTF
v_gene: TRBV5-1; j_gene: TRBJ2-7; CDR3aa: CASSPGDRVSEQYF
v_gene: TRBV10-3; j_gene: TRBJ2-5; CDR3aa: CAISDRGGPETQYF
v_gene: TRBV20-1; j_gene: TRBJ2-7; CDR3aa: CSARPKPGLRSYEQYF
v_gene: TRBV5-1; j_gene: TRBJ2-1; CDR3aa: CASSLWGTGRGDEQFF
v_gene: TRBV28; j_gene: TRBJ1-2; CDR3aa: CASSLAPDRVGGYTF
v_gene: TRBV4-2; j_gene: TRBJ2-2; CDR3aa: CASSRSAGGLHTGELFF
v_gene: TRBV6-1; j_gene: TRBJ2-3; CDR3aa: CASSESSGVGADTQYF
v_gene: TRBV12-3/TRBV12-4; j_gene: TRBJ2-2; CDR3aa: CASSFPLAGYTGELFF
v_gene: TRBV12-3/TRBV12-4; j_gene: TRBJ1-3; CDR3aa: CASSLEGRVGSGNTIYF
v_gene: TRBV24-1; j_gene: TRBJ2-1; CDR3aa: CATSDLGAYNEQFF
v_gene: TRBV7-4; j_gene: TRBJ2-2; CDR3aa: CASSFREPSTGELFF
v_gene: TRBV7-2; j_gene: TRBJ2-7; CDR3aa: CASSQLAGGLGQYF
v_gene: TRBV28; j_gene: TRBJ1-6; CDR3aa: CASTTGQANSPLHF
v_gene: TRBV7-2; j_gene: TRBJ1-1; CDR3aa: CASSMQGARAFF
v_gene: TRBV7-4; j_gene: TRBJ2-1; CDR3aa: CASSQRGGGEQFF
v_gene: TRBV7-9; j_gene: TRBJ2-2; CDR3aa: CASSPDSFLYTGELFF
v_gene: TRBV6-6; j_gene: TRBJ1-1; CDR3aa: CASIRTEAFF
v_gene: TRBV2; j_gene: TRBJ2-5; CDR3aa: CASSGRQGQETQYF
v_gene: TRBV24-1; j_gene: TRBJ1-2; CDR3aa: CATRMTGDAGYTF
v_gene: TRBV12-3/TRBV12-4; j_gene: TRBJ1-2; CDR3aa: CASSPHRDTNYGYTF
v_gene: TRBV19; j_gene: TRBJ2-1; CDR3aa: CASSGRGRYNEQFF
v_gene: TRBV6-1; j_gene: TRBJ2-7; CDR3aa: CASSGPTGRKSYEQYF
v_gene: TRBV7-6; j_gene: TRBJ2-3; CDR3aa: CASSPQGLDTQYF
v_gene: TRBV15; j_gene: TRBJ2-1; CDR3aa: CATSQTGVGNNEQFF
v_gene: TRBV5-5; j_gene: TRBJ1-2; CDR3aa: CASSFSPTDPRAYGYTF
v_gene: TRBV28; j_gene: TRBJ1-2; CDR3aa: CASSRDRAFNYGSTF
v_gene: TRBV5-6; j_gene: TRBJ1-1; CDR3aa: CASSGTGTGIMNTEAFF
v_gene: TRBV5-4; j_gene: TRBJ2-6; CDR3aa: CASTGDSGANVLTF
v_gene: TRBV6-1; j_gene: TRBJ2-7; CDR3aa: CASSDVTGTGAYEQYF
v_gene: TRBV7-6; j_gene: TRBJ1-1; CDR3aa: CASSSTVGTEAFF
v_gene: TRBV6-2/TRBV6-3; j_gene: TRBJ2-7; CDR3aa: CASSYGSPPYEQYF
v_gene: TRBV6-6; j_gene: TRBJ2-6; CDR3aa: CASRVGTGYPSGANVLTF
v_gene: TRBV9; j_gene: TRBJ2-6; CDR3aa: CASSPIPGTGKGGANVLTF
v_gene: TRBV11-2; j_gene: TRBJ1-1; CDR3aa: CASSLDVPATEAFF
v_gene: TRBV5-4; j_gene: TRBJ1-2; CDR3aa: CASSSLGLEYGYTF
v_gene: TRBV6-5; j_gene: TRBJ2-5; CDR3aa: CASSLGQTLGRETQYF
v_gene: TRBV7-9; j_gene: TRBJ1-1; CDR3aa: CASSRIRTSQRDEAFF
v_gene: TRBV12-3/TRBV12-4; j_gene: TRBJ2-7; CDR3aa: CASRGQGKNEQYF
v_gene: TRBV7-6; j_gene: TRBJ2-5; CDR3aa: CASSLASWGATQYF
v_gene: TRBV19; j_gene: TRBJ2-1; CDR3aa: CASSIGYREVDEQFF
v_gene: TRBV19; j_gene: TRBJ1-5; CDR3aa: CASSMDRTGNQPQHF
v_gene: TRBV28; j_gene: TRBJ2-7; CDR3aa: CASRSRMTGYSYEQYF
v_gene: TRBV20-1; j_gene: TRBJ2-5; CDR3aa: CSARNLAGPQETQYF
v_gene: TRBV28; j_gene: TRBJ2-7; CDR3aa: CAVSGDGDTYEQYF
v_gene: TRBV28; j_gene: TRBJ2-7; CDR3aa: CASSFLTGLSYEQYF
v_gene: TRBV12-3/TRBV12-4; j_gene: TRBJ2-3; CDR3aa: CASSLFGQGVDTQYF